One and the same sample provided the 25 T cell receptor beta chains below, sequenced in a study of human T cells and chemical hapten exposure. TCRdb re-derived calls from the RACE reads in MiXCR, one entry per CDR3 protein. This sample has around 71,000 distinct CDR3 sequences, with about 9.1% found just once. Time point defined: patch test 1, 2 weeks after DPC sensitization. Treatment given: therapeutic diphenylcyclopropenone sensitization with weekly scalp DPC. Sequencing used whole blood, obtained in connection with sensitization to the hapten diphenylcyclopropenone (DPC). The source of these receptors is a woman between 35 and 50 years old with alopecia areata. Some clones in this sample may be carry-over from other donors' samples.

This chain connects TRBV10-3 to TRBJ2-7; the match to TRBD2 covers 8 bases. V lost 2 bases and J lost 6; bases outside the gene matches: 9. CDR3 size: 15 residues. Germline CDR1 and CDR2: ENHRY and SYGVKD. This CDR3 reads CAISEIGYGGAEQYF. In DNA form, the CDR3 reads TGTGCCATCAGTGAGATTGGATACGGGGGGGCCGAGCAGTACTTC.

This clonotype has a count of ten or more. This chain connects TRBV7-9 to TRBJ2-1, with 12 positions matching TRBD2. The CDR3 covers 14 residues. The V segment lost 7 bases and the J segment 8 bases; nucleotides outside the gene matches: 6. Germline assignment: CDR1 SEHNR and CDR2 FQNEAQ (reference sequence). CDR3 amino acids: CASTTRTSGDEQFF. The CDR3, as DNA: TGTGCCAGCACAACCCGGACTAGCGGGGATGAGCAGTTCTTC. Based on the CDR3 plus reference TRBV7-9 and TRBJ2-1, the full variable domain is DTGVSQNPRHKITKRGQNVTFRCDPISEHNRLYWYRQTLGQGPEFLTYFQNEAQLEKSRLLSDRFSAERPKGSFSTLEIQRTEQGDSAMYLCASTTRTSGDEQFFGPGTRLTVL.

This clonotype was seen repeatedly, ten times or more. V gene TRBV7-2 combines with J gene TRBJ2-1, with 11 bases identical to TRBD2. Trimming at V came to 10 bases and at J to 0 bases, leaving 20 bases not matched to a gene. This CDR3 is 20 amino acids long. The germline gives CDR1 SGHTA, CDR2 FQGNSA. The DNA for the CDR3 is TGTGCCATCAGAGGGCAGCAGACTAGCGGGGAACTCAGCTCCTACAATGAGCAGTTCTTC. Encoded protein: CAIRGQQTSGELSSYNEQFF.

Points on this clonotype: A read error may explain this, as a much larger clone is one base away. The chain carries TRBV5-4 and TRBJ2-3, with 11 bases aligning to TRBD2. Trimming cost V 1 base and J 1 base; bases outside gene matches: 8. The CDR3 is 18 residues long. Germline-derived CDR1 and CDR2 are SGHNT and YYREEE (reference sequence). The CDR3 bases are TGTGCCAGCAGCTTGCCGGAACTAGCGGGGGCCGGCACAGATACGCAGTATTTT. Translating gives CASSLPELAGAGTDTQYF. Looking up the rest from reference TRBV5-4 and TRBJ2-3 gives the full variable domain: ETGVTQSPTHLIKTRGQQVTLRCSSQSGHNTVSWYQQALGQGPQFIFQYYREEENGRGNFPPRFSGLQFPNYSSELNVNALELDDSALYLCASSLPELAGAGTDTQYFGPGTRLTVL.

This clonotype was detected ten times or more. The rearrangement links TRBV9 to TRBJ1-4; 7 bases fit TRBD1. Germline assignment: CDR1 SGDLS and CDR2 YYNGEE. The CDR3 runs to 15 residues. The V gene end was trimmed by 0 bases and the J gene end by 9 bases; junction bases not matched to a gene: 8. This CDR3 reads CASSVDTGAEKKLFF. The CDR3 DNA reads TGTGCCAGCAGCGTAGACACAGGGGCCGAGAAAAAACTGTTTTTT.

This clonotype was counted only a few times. The chain joins TRBV7-9 to TRBJ1-1; D possibly corresponds to TRBD1 (6 bases). Germline loops: CDR1 SEHNR, CDR2 FQNEAQ (reference sequence). Between the trimmed V and J ends, which lost 5 bases and 1 base, there was a span of 17 bases. The CDR3 has 16 amino acids. This CDR3 is CASSPPGRGQNTEAFF. The DNA for the CDR3 is TGTGCCAGCAGCCCCCCCGGCCGGGGGCAGAACACTGAAGCTTTCTTT.

This clonotype came up a few times. The CDR3 reads CASSQEVGRFFYGYTF. The DNA of the CDR3 is TGCGCCAGCAGCCAAGAAGTTGGCAGATTTTTTTATGGCTACACCTTC. The rearrangement uses TRBV4-1 and TRBJ1-2; D remains unclear. This CDR3 is 16 amino acids long. The V end lost 0 bases, the J end lost 5 bases, and 16 bases lay between the germline ends. CDR1 and CDR2 (germline): MGHRA, YSYEKL.

This clonotype was found a few times. V usage is TRBV7-9 and J usage is TRBJ2-5, with no clear D. Germline V lookup: CDR1 SEHNR, CDR2 FQNEAQ (reference sequence). This CDR3 contains 16 residues. The germline V and J ends were trimmed by 5 bases and 1 base, with 17 bases remaining between them. The CDR3 DNA reads TGTGCCAGCAGCCTCACATGGCCTAGAATCCAAGAGACCCAGTACTTC. Its translation is CASSLTWPRIQETQYF. Full variable domain (missing parts from reference TRBV7-9 and TRBJ2-5): DTGVSQNPRHKITKRGQNVTFRCDPISEHNRLYWYRQTLGQGPEFLTYFQNEAQLEKSRLLSDRFSAERPKGSFSTLEIQRTEQGDSAMYLCASSLTWPRIQETQYFGPGTRLLVL.

This clonotype has a handful of counts. The rearrangement joins TRBV6-2 or TRBV6-3 to TRBJ1-1; no clear D gene. V lost 6 bases to trimming and J lost 5 bases, with 16 bases between them. Germline-derived CDR1 and CDR2 are MNHEY and SVGEGT. The CDR3 spans 14 residues. For the CDR3, the DNA is TGTGCCAGCAGCAATGGACCGGGAGGAACTGAAGCTTTCTTT. Its protein is CASSNGPGGTEAFF.

V gene TRBV28 combines with J gene TRBJ1-2, with a possible D match to TRBD1 (5 bases). The CDR3 consists of 15 residues. Germline V CDR1 and CDR2: MDHEN, SYDVKM. The V and J ends lost 1 base and 8 bases respectively, with 17 bases between them. This CDR3 reads CASSLFRGQVNGYTF. The CDR3 nucleotides read TGTGCCAGCAGTTTATTCCGGGGCCAGGTCAACGGCTACACCTTC.

The sample holds many counts of this clonotype. V and J are TRBV5-5 and TRBJ1-5; TRBD1 might be the D (5 bases). Germline V gene lookup returns CDR1 SGHKS and CDR2 YYEKEE (reference sequence). Trimming pared 4 bases from V and 2 bases from J, leaving 13 bases between. The CDR3 has 15 residues. CDR3 protein: CASSTLGGGNQPQHF. The CDR3 DNA is TGTGCCAGCAGCACCCTTGGGGGGGGCAATCAGCCCCAGCATTTT.

This clonotype appeared many times. In DNA form, the CDR3 reads TGTGCCAGCAGCACGTTGGACAGGACGGAGCAGTACTTC. It yields the protein CASSTLDRTEQYF. The V gene is TRBV6-1, the J gene TRBJ2-7; 7 nucleotides match TRBD1. The CDR3 covers 13 residues. Germline CDR1 reads MNHNS; CDR2 reads SASEGT. V shed 6 bases, J shed 7 bases, and the junction held 9 bases outside the gene matches.

This clonotype was counted between two and nine times. This chain links TRBV3-1 with TRBJ2-5; D is uncertain. Germline V lookup: CDR1 LGHDT, CDR2 YNNKEL (reference sequence). V was clipped by 6 bases and J by 2 bases, with 10 bases between them. The CDR3 contains 13 residues. CDR3 nucleotides: TGTGCCAGCAGTCACCCCCCTCAAGAGACCCAGTACTTC. It encodes CASSHPPQETQYF.

This clonotype has more than one count but fewer than ten. This chain joins TRBV6-6 and TRBJ1-6, with 10 bases identical to TRBD1. The V and J ends lost 3 bases and 2 bases, in that order; junction bases with no gene match: 13. Germline CDR1 reads MNHNY; CDR2 reads SVGAGI (reference sequence). The length of the CDR3 is 20 residues. CDR3 nucleotides: TGTGCCAGCAGTTATTCCCGGACAGGGGGATTTCAGGCCTATAATTCACCCCTCCACTTT. Translating gives CASSYSRTGGFQAYNSPLHF.

In its sample, this clonotype was seen a few times. V usage is TRBV10-1 and J usage is TRBJ2-3; 7 bases fit TRBD1. CDR3 length equals 15 residues. The junction had 5 bases not matched to a gene; V was cut back by 5 bases and J by 0 bases. Germline V gene sequence: CDR1 WNHNN, CDR2 SYGVQD (reference sequence). The CDR3 DNA reads as TGCGCCAGCAGTCATTTGACAGGGAGCACAGATACGCAGTATTTT. The encoded protein is CASSHLTGSTDTQYF.

The V and J genes are TRBV7-3 and TRBJ2-7; 12 bases map to TRBD1. Germline V gene lookup returns CDR1 SGHTA and CDR2 FQGTGA. Trimming removed 2 bases from V and 3 bases from J; junction bases left unmatched: 5. The length of the CDR3 is 16 residues. CDR3 nucleotides: TGTGCCAGCAGCTTACTCCGGGACAGGGGGCGCTACGAGCAGTACTTC. Protein sequence: CASSLLRDRGRYEQYF.

The table lists this clonotype with a few counts. J is TRBJ2-1 and V is TRBV11-2; TRBD2 aligns across 9 bases. The ends lost 5 bases at V and 6 bases at J; junction bases unmatched: 8. The CDR3 runs to 15 residues. CDR1 is SGHAT, CDR2 FQNNGV, per germline. The CDR3 coding sequence is TGTGCCAGCAGCGCCTCCGCGGGGGGGCGCAATGAGCAGTTCTTC. Amino acid sequence: CASSASAGGRNEQFF.

This clonotype was seen ten or more times. The chain recombines TRBV6-6 with TRBJ1-5, with 7 bases that match TRBD1. The CDR3 has 15 residues. V gave up 4 bases and J gave up 6 bases; unmatched junction bases: 9. The germline CDR1 and CDR2 sequences are MNHNY and SVGAGI (reference sequence). For the CDR3, the DNA is TGTGCCAGCAGTTTCTACAGGGGAGTAGCTCAGCCCCAGCATTTT. Protein product: CASSFYRGVAQPQHF.

This chain connects TRBV11-2 to TRBJ2-1, with 7 nucleotides matching TRBD1. CDR1 and CDR2 (germline): SGHAT, FQNNGV. The CDR3 has 15 amino acids. Unmatched junction bases numbered 12, after V lost 6 bases and J lost 7 bases. The CDR3 DNA is TGTGCCAGCAGACCAATCGTGGGACAGACAAATGAGCAGTTCTTC. This translates into CASRPIVGQTNEQFF.

This clonotype was observed many times. The chain uses TRBV7-2 and TRBJ2-3; D tentatively reads TRBD1 or TRBD2 (6 bases each). The germline gives CDR1 SGHTA, CDR2 FQGNSA. This CDR3 region has 17 residues. V gave up 3 bases and J gave up 2 bases, with 18 bases separating them. The CDR3 reads CASSFTGAVLYTDTQYF. CDR3 nucleotide sequence: TGTGCCAGCAGCTTTACGGGGGCCGTTCTTTACACAGATACGCAGTATTTT.

The chain combines TRBV19 with TRBJ2-7; TRBD1 or TRBD2 may be the D gene (6 bases each). Germline assignment: CDR1 LNHDA and CDR2 SQIVND (reference sequence). This CDR3 region has 14 residues. V gave up 4 bases and J gave up 3 bases, with 13 bases separating them. The CDR3 nucleotides read TGTGCCAGTAGTAACTCCGGGGGCTTCTACGAGCAGTACTTC. As protein: CASSNSGGFYEQYF.

This clonotype has a count of ten or more. The rearrangement uses TRBV12-3 or TRBV12-4 and TRBJ1-2; a possible D gene is TRBD1 (6 bases). The CDR3 sequence is 16 residues long. The V end was cut by 0 bases, the J end by 4 bases, with 15 bases between. The CDR3 region is CASSLATGGVGYGYTF. As DNA, the CDR3 is TGTGCCAGCAGTTTAGCAACTGGGGGCGTTGGCTATGGCTACACCTTC.

In its sample, this clonotype was seen a few times. J is TRBJ1-1 and V is TRBV7-6, with a weak D call TRBD1 (6 bases). Trimming removed 8 bases at V and 0 bases at J, with 10 bases between. Germline CDR1 SGHVS, CDR2 FNYEAQ. This CDR3 region has 13 residues. The CDR3 DNA is TGTGCCAGCGTAGACAGGCTGAACACTGAAGCTTTCTTT. Translation gives CASVDRLNTEAFF.

This clonotype was seen at least ten times. This rearrangement joins TRBV6-5 to TRBJ2-7; possible D gene TRBD1, 6 bases. The CDR3 has 15 amino acids. V shed 2 bases and J shed 2 bases, with 13 bases lying between them. From germline, CDR1 is MNHEY and CDR2 SVGAGI. CDR3: CASSYKGDIAYEQYF. Here the CDR3 DNA reads TGTGCCAGCAGTTACAAGGGGGACATAGCCTACGAGCAGTACTTC.

This clonotype was found many times. V gene TRBV9 combines with J gene TRBJ2-2, with 12 bases aligning to TRBD1. The ends lost 0 bases at V and 6 bases at J; junction bases unmatched: 0. Germline V gene lookup returns CDR1 SGDLS and CDR2 YYNGEE. This CDR3 has 15 amino acids. The CDR3 region has the DNA TGTGCCAGCAGCGTAGGGGACAGGGGGCCCGGGGAGCTGTTTTTT. Translating it yields CASSVGDRGPGELFF.